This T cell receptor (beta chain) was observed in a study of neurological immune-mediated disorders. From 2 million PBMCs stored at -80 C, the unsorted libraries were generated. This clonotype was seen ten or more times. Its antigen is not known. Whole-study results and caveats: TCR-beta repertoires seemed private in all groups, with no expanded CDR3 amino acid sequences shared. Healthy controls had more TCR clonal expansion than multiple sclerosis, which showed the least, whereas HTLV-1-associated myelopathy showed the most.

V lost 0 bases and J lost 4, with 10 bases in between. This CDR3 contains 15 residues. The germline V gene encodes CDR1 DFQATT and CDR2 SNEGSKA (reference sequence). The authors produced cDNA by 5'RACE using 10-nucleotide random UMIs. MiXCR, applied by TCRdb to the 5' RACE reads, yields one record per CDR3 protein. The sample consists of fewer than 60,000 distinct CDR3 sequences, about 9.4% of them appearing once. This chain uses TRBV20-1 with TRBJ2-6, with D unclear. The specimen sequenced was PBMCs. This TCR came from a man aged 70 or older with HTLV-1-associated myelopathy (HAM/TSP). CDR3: CSARDAGTGANVLTF. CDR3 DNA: TGCAGTGCTAGAGATGCCGGTACAGGGGCCAACGTCCTGACTTTC.